A single sample is the source of the 5 T cell receptor beta chains below, sequenced in a study of CD8 T cells in Susac syndrome (dated by TCRdb to about 2019). The library was built by means of the immunoSEQ multiplex PCR assay. RNA was extracted with the RNeasy kit and roughly 0.45 to 1 ug was reverse transcribed using random hexamers. TCRdb applied fastp at Q25 and MiXCR to the public reads, then kept only in-frame beta chains. Each CDR3 protein appears once, grouped with its most common genes and DNA. Across this sample there are about 300,000 distinct CDR3 sequences, with approximately 89% seen only once. The biggest ten clones account for roughly 0.17% of the sample. Material for sequencing was CD8+ T cells from PBMCs. The origin of the receptors is a human donor with multiple sclerosis.

V gene TRBV7-9 combines with J gene TRBJ2-4; possible D gene TRBD1, 6 bases. Looked up from germline, CDR1 is SEHNR and CDR2 is FQNEAQ (reference sequence). V shed 5 bases and J shed 1 base, with 18 bases lying between them. The CDR3 loop spans 17 amino acids. The DNA of the CDR3 is TGTGCCAGCAGCCTCCTGACAGGAAATAAGGCCAAAAACATTCAGTACTTC. As protein: CASSLLTGNKAKNIQYF. Supplemented by reference TRBV7-9 and TRBJ2-4, the full variable domain reads DTGVSQNPRHKITKRGQNVTFRCDPISEHNRLYWYRQTLGQGPEFLTYFQNEAQLEKSRLLSDRFSAERPKGSFSTLEIQRTEQGDSAMYLCASSLLTGNKAKNIQYFGAGTRLSVL.

This chain joins TRBV11-2 and TRBJ2-7; 9 nucleotides agree with TRBD1. CDR1 is SGHAT and CDR2 is FQNNGV in the germline V gene. The CDR3 spans 14 residues. Unmatched junction bases numbered 6, after V lost 2 bases and J lost 7 bases. The CDR3 loop is CASSLTGTGWEQYF. CDR3 coding DNA: TGTGCCAGCAGCTTAACCGGGACAGGGTGGGAGCAGTACTTC.

The gene calls are TRBV14 and TRBJ2-3, with 7 bases identical to TRBD1. The CDR3 totals 15 residues. CDR1 is SGHDN and CDR2 is FVKESK in the germline V gene. V shed 4 bases and J 6 bases; nucleotides not matched to a gene: 10. The CDR3 loop reads CASSPIQGIRDTQYF. CDR3 coding DNA: TGTGCCAGCAGCCCAATACAGGGGATAAGGGATACGCAGTATTTT.

The rearrangement joins TRBV12-3 or TRBV12-4 to TRBJ1-4; possible D gene TRBD1, 5 bases. This CDR3 region has 13 residues. Trimming removed 5 bases at V and 2 bases at J, with 6 bases between. The CDR3 region has the DNA TGTGCCAGCAGTCGACAGACTAATGAAAAACTGTTTTTT. It is translated as CASSRQTNEKLFF.

J is TRBJ1-1 and V is TRBV29-1, with D uncertain. The ends were cut back, 7 bases at V and 3 bases at J, with 12 bases in the middle. The CDR3 runs to 12 residues. Germline V lookup: CDR1 SQVTM, CDR2 ANQGSEA. The CDR3 sequence is CSARYGYTEAFF. The CDR3 DNA follows: TGCAGCGCTCGATACGGCTACACTGAAGCTTTCTTT.